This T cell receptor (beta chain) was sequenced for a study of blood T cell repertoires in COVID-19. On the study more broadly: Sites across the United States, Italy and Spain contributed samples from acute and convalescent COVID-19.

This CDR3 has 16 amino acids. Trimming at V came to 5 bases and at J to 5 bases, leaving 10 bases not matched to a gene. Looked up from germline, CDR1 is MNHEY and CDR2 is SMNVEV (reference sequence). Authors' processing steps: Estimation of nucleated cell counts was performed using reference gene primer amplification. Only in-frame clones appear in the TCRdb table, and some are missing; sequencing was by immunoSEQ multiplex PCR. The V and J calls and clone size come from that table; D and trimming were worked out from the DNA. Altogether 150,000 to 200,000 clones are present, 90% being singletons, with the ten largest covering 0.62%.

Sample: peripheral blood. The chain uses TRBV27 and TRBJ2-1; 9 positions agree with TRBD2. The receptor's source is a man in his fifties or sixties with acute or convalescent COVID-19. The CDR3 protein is CASSTLAGTYHNEQFF. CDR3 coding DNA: TGTGCCAGCAGTACCCTAGCGGGGACCTACCACAATGAGCAGTTCTTC.